This T cell receptor beta chain was identified in a study of spatial heterogeneity in lung cancer. At the level of the study: Unique TCR and UMI combinations averaged more than ten appearances each in raw reads.

Each CDR3 protein gets one entry after TCRdb re-called the 5' RACE reads with MiXCR. The data show 5,000 to 6,000 distinct CDR3 sequences, with 6% to 8.5% seen just once and roughly 19% held by the top ten. This clonotype was seen a few times. Antigen specificity is unknown. The study's findings and limits: Tumoral mutation counts were tracked by counts of expanded intratumoral alpha and beta TCRs. The estimated TCR-seq coverage of tumor T cells amounted to roughly 6.8% when looking at alpha chains and about 12% when looking at beta chains.

Time point here: sample taken at primary tumor resection. A total of approximately 77 untreated early-stage non-small cell lung cancer patients served as donors. Whole RNA obtained from tumor, nontumor lung or frozen PBMC underwent sequencing without sorting. In germline, CDR1 is SQVTM, CDR2 ANQGSEA. Trimming removed 4 bases at V and 2 bases at J, with 12 bases between. The CDR3 length is 14 residues. The sequence derives from a male donor with early-stage non-small cell lung cancer. Here the sequenced sample was lung tumor tissue, taken at surgery. The V and J genes are TRBV29-1 and TRBJ1-5; D gene uncertain. The CDR3 reads CSVASGNGNQPQHF. The CDR3 bases are TGCAGCGTTGCGTCCGGGAACGGCAATCAGCCCCAGCATTTT.